One sample yielded the 32 T cell receptor beta chains listed below, sequenced in a study of cytomegalovirus exposure and HLA in healthy donors. Primers for the PCR totalled 60 Vbeta and 13 Jbeta. Method: immunoSEQ multiplex PCR; TCRdb's copy keeps in-frame clones and lacks some. The table lists 250,000 to 350,000 clones, just over 85% of them singletons, with about 4% in the top ten. The sample consisted of PBMCs. These receptors were obtained from a middle-aged man in good health and CMV-seropositive.

This clone has more than one count but fewer than ten. The J gene is TRBJ2-7, the V gene TRBV7-6, with D possibly TRBD1 on 6 matching bases. Germline V lookup: CDR1 SGHVS, CDR2 FNYEAQ. V was shortened by 0 bases and J by 9 bases, with 15 bases between the two germline ends. The CDR3 runs to 14 residues. The CDR3 region is CASSLASTGSGQYF. CDR3 nucleotide sequence: TGTGCCAGCAGCTTAGCAAGCACAGGGTCGGGGCAGTACTTC.

The chain employs TRBV5-1 and TRBJ2-7, with 9 bases identical to TRBD2. The CDR3 runs to 16 residues. The germline gives CDR1 SGHRS, CDR2 YFSETQ. With 1 base clipped from V and 2 bases from J, the junction kept 7 bases outside the gene matches. The CDR3 is CASSLYRAGGPYEQYF. Here the CDR3 DNA reads TGCGCCAGCAGCTTGTATCGAGCGGGAGGCCCCTACGAGCAGTACTTC.

The V gene is TRBV28, the J gene TRBJ2-5; 11 positions match TRBD1. The V gene end was trimmed by 5 bases and the J gene end by 4 bases; junction bases not matched to a gene: 9. Germline V gene sequence: CDR1 MDHEN, CDR2 SYDVKM. The CDR3 covers 16 residues. CDR3 bases: TGTGCCAGCAGTCCACGGACAGGGGGCGCGTCAGAGACCCAGTACTTC. The encoded protein is CASSPRTGGASETQYF.

This rearrangement joins TRBV19 to TRBJ1-5, with TRBD1 matching over 10 bases. The CDR3 is made up of 15 amino acids. V shed 5 bases and J 4 bases; nucleotides not matched to a gene: 5. CDR1 LNHDA and CDR2 SQIVND come from the germline V gene (reference sequence). CDR3 in amino acids: CASSSWTGGNQPQHF. In DNA, the CDR3 is TGTGCCAGTAGTTCGTGGACAGGGGGGAATCAGCCCCAGCATTTT.

The V gene is TRBV28, the J gene TRBJ2-7; 8 nucleotides line up with TRBD2. There are 14 residues in the CDR3. V trimming: 5 bases; J trimming: 1 base; junction bases outside the gene matches: 4. The germline V gene has CDR1 MDHEN and CDR2 SYDVKM. The CDR3 DNA reads as TGTGCCAGCAGTCCAGGCGGGAGGTCCTACGAGCAGTACTTC. This gives the protein CASSPGGRSYEQYF.

V is TRBV5-1 and J is TRBJ2-5; 10 nucleotides line up with TRBD1. The CDR3 spans 15 residues. V was clipped by 4 bases and J by 5 bases; unmatched bases: 8. Germline V gene data show CDR1 as SGHRS and CDR2 as YFSETQ. The CDR3 sequence is CASSPKTGGGETQYF. In DNA form, the CDR3 reads TGCGCCAGCAGCCCCAAGACAGGGGGCGGGGAGACCCAGTACTTC.

This clone was recorded once. The gene calls are TRBV19 and TRBJ2-3; TRBD1 matches 7 bases. This CDR3 comprises 15 residues. V was pared by 4 bases and J by 2 bases, with 6 bases of the junction left unmatched. Germline V gene lookup returns CDR1 LNHDA and CDR2 SQIVND (reference sequence). The CDR3 reads CASSTGTVPTDTQYF. The CDR3 region has the DNA TGTGCCAGTAGTACCGGGACAGTCCCCACAGATACGCAGTATTTT. The full variable domain, rest sourced from reference TRBV19 and TRBJ2-3, is DGGITQSPKYLFRKEGQNVTLSCEQNLNHDAMYWYRQDPGQGLRLIYYSQIVNDFQKGDIAEGYSVSREKKESFPLTVTSAQKNPTAFYLCASSTGTVPTDTQYFGPGTRLTVL.

The CDR3 reads CASSIPGGNTEAFF. The CDR3 nucleotides are TGTGCCAGTAGTATCCCCGGGGGAAACACTGAAGCTTTCTTT. This chain links TRBV19 with TRBJ1-1, with D possibly TRBD1 on 5 matching bases. Germline V CDR1 and CDR2: LNHDA, SQIVND (reference sequence). This CDR3 has 14 residues. V was pared by 3 bases and J by 2 bases, with 10 bases between.

This clone was picked up a small number of times. The chain links TRBV6-6 to TRBJ1-1; 7 bases match TRBD1. Trimming cost V 6 bases and J 7 bases; bases outside gene matches: 5. Germline V CDR1 and CDR2: MNHNY, SVGAGI (reference sequence). CDR3 length: 12 residues. The CDR3 spells CASRGTVNEAFF. As DNA, the CDR3 is TGTGCCAGCAGGGGGACAGTGAATGAAGCTTTCTTT.

Concerning this clone: Its ends do not fully match the called genes, so a read error is possible. The chain carries TRBV7-8 and TRBJ2-1; a possible D gene is TRBD1 (5 bases). CDR3 length: 14 residues. Germline CDR1 SGHVS, CDR2 FQNEAQ. In DNA form, the CDR3 reads TGTGCCAGCAGCTTTAGGGGATTAGGCAATGAGCAGCTCTTC. Its protein product is CASSFRGLGNEQLF.

The rearrangement uses TRBV7-9 and TRBJ2-7; D is undetermined. Germline V gives CDR1 SEHNR, CDR2 FQNEAQ (reference sequence). This CDR3 region has 14 residues. Trimming removed 3 bases from V and 6 bases from J, with 15 bases in between. The CDR3 bases are TGTGCCAGCAGCTTCACAACCGGGTATGCCGAGCAGTACTTC. Protein: CASSFTTGYAEQYF.

The chain has TRBV27 and TRBJ2-7, with 9 bases lining up with TRBD2. The V and J ends lost 5 bases and 3 bases, in that order; junction bases with no gene match: 2. The germline V gene has CDR1 MNHEY and CDR2 SMNVEV (reference sequence). CDR3 length: 13 amino acids. The CDR3 sequence: CASSVTSGYEQYF. The DNA of the CDR3 is TGTGCCAGCAGTGTGACTAGCGGCTACGAGCAGTACTTC.

The genes are TRBV7-9 and TRBJ2-1, with D perhaps TRBD2 (5 bases). Looked up from germline, CDR1 is SEHNR and CDR2 is FQNEAQ (reference sequence). This CDR3 comprises 15 residues. Trimming removed 1 base at V and 8 bases at J, with 15 bases between. CDR3 nucleotides: TGTGCCAGCAGCTTAGGAGTGGGAGCTGTACATGAGCAGTTCTTC. Translating it yields CASSLGVGAVHEQFF.

The chain recombines TRBV7-2 with TRBJ2-7, with 8 bases lining up with TRBD1. The germline CDR1 and CDR2 sequences are SGHTA and FQGNSA. The CDR3 is 14 residues long. The V gene end was trimmed by 5 bases and the J gene end by 3 bases; junction bases not matched to a gene: 6. This CDR3 is CASSRRGLVYEQYF. The DNA of the CDR3 is TGTGCCAGCAGCCGCAGGGGGCTTGTCTACGAGCAGTACTTC.

V and J are TRBV5-1 and TRBJ2-7; 11 bases are shared with TRBD1. Germline lookup yields CDR1 SGHRS and CDR2 YFSETQ. The CDR3 spans 16 residues. The V gene end was trimmed by 2 bases and the J gene end by 4 bases; junction bases not matched to a gene: 8. The CDR3 coding sequence is TGCGCCAGCAGCTTTTCCGGGACAGGGGGGATTTACGAGCAGTACTTC. Residues: CASSFSGTGGIYEQYF. The entire variable domain, with the rest obtained from reference TRBV5-1 and TRBJ2-7, is as follows: KAGVTQTPRYLIKTRGQQVTLSCSPISGHRSVSWYQQTPGQGLQFLFEYFSETQRNKGNFPGRFSGRQFSNSRSEMNVSTLELGDSALYLCASSFSGTGGIYEQYFGPGTRLTVT.

This CDR3 reads CASIRTSVSDTQYF. CDR3 nucleotide sequence: TGTGCCAGCATAAGGACTAGCGTCTCAGATACGCAGTATTTT. The chain employs TRBV7-9 and TRBJ2-3; 9 bases align to TRBD2. V lost 7 bases, J lost 4 bases, and 6 bases stayed unmatched. The germline gives CDR1 SEHNR, CDR2 FQNEAQ (reference sequence). The CDR3 consists of 14 residues.

The V and J genes are TRBV5-4 and TRBJ2-5; maybe TRBD1 (6 bases). V shed 4 bases and J shed 1 base, with 11 bases lying between them. Per the germline V gene, CDR1 is SGHNT and CDR2 is YYREEE (reference sequence). The CDR3 spans 14 residues. The CDR3 region has the DNA TGTGCCAGCAGCCCCTGGACAGTCCAAGAGACCCAGTACTTC. Its translation is CASSPWTVQETQYF.

The J gene is TRBJ1-2, the V gene TRBV7-2; 10 nucleotides align to TRBD1. The CDR3 totals 16 residues. Trimming removed 4 bases from V and 6 bases from J; junction bases left unmatched: 11. Germline V lookup: CDR1 SGHTA, CDR2 FQGNSA. CDR3 in DNA: TGTGCCAGCAGCTCAACCGGGACAGGGGCAATCCATGGCTACACCTTC. Translated, it gives CASSSTGTGAIHGYTF.

V and J are TRBV5-1 and TRBJ2-3, with D maybe TRBD1 (5 bases). The V gene's germline CDR1 is SGHRS and CDR2 YFSETQ. The V end lost 0 bases, the J end lost 7 bases, and 21 bases lay between the germline ends. This CDR3 has 17 residues. The CDR3 bases are TGCGCCAGCAGCTTGGCCAATCGGTGGCAGGGAATGAATACGCAGTATTTT. Its protein product is CASSLANRWQGMNTQYF.

The gene calls are TRBV10-3 and TRBJ1-2, with a weak D call TRBD1 (5 bases). CDR3 length: 15 amino acids. V gave up 0 bases and J gave up 2 bases, with 10 bases separating them. Germline values: CDR1 ENHRY, CDR2 SYGVKD. The CDR3 DNA reads TGTGCCATCAGTGAGTCGAAGACAGCCAACTATGGCTACACCTTC. Translating it yields CAISESKTANYGYTF.

The genes are TRBV28 and TRBJ2-1; 10 bases are shared with TRBD2. The germline V gene has CDR1 MDHEN and CDR2 SYDVKM. The CDR3 has 16 amino acids. V shed 4 bases and J 0 bases; nucleotides not matched to a gene: 3. The CDR3 nucleotides are TGTGCCAGCAGTTCGCCTAGCGGGAGCTCCTACAATGAGCAGTTCTTC. Amino acids: CASSSPSGSSYNEQFF.

The CDR3 loop reads CASRMEGVQETQYF. CDR3 bases: TGCGCCAGCAGGATGGAAGGGGTACAAGAGACCCAGTACTTC. The chain links TRBV5-1 to TRBJ2-5; a possible D gene is TRBD1 (5 bases). Germline assignment: CDR1 SGHRS and CDR2 YFSETQ. This CDR3 spans 14 amino acids. V was clipped by 5 bases and J by 2 bases, with 13 bases between them.

This clone was picked up one time. V gene TRBV6-5 combines with J gene TRBJ2-2; TRBD2 aligns across 7 bases. The germline CDR1 and CDR2 sequences are MNHEY and SVGAGI. With V trimmed by 6 bases and J by 3 bases, 4 bases remained unmatched. The CDR3 extends over 14 amino acids. The CDR3 DNA reads TGTGCCAGCAGCGGACTAGGATACACCGGGGAGCTGTTTTTT. It codes for CASSGLGYTGELFF.

V usage is TRBV27 and J usage is TRBJ2-7; 8 bases line up with TRBD1. With V trimmed by 4 bases and J by 0 bases, 5 bases remained unmatched. CDR3 length: 15 residues. CDR1 and CDR2 (germline): MNHEY, SMNVEV (reference sequence). The CDR3 is CASSWGTGVSYEQYF. CDR3 DNA: TGTGCCAGCAGTTGGGGGACAGGTGTCTCCTACGAGCAGTACTTC.

V and J are TRBV7-9 and TRBJ2-5; weak D call: TRBD1 (6 bases). CDR1 is SEHNR, CDR2 FQNEAQ, per germline (reference sequence). Trimming took 5 bases from V and 7 from J, leaving 23 bases between them. CDR3 length: 16 residues. CDR3 residues: CASSNPGTPTSRTQYF. In nucleotides, the CDR3 is TGTGCCAGCAGCAATCCCGGGACACCTACCTCTCGGACCCAGTACTTC.

The V and J genes are TRBV28 and TRBJ2-2, with no clear D. The CDR3 covers 13 residues. The germline V gene has CDR1 MDHEN and CDR2 SYDVKM. Trimming pared 1 base from V and 7 bases from J, leaving 7 bases between. This CDR3 is CASSLYGVGELFF. As DNA, the CDR3 is TGTGCCAGCAGTTTATACGGAGTCGGGGAGCTGTTTTTT.

The CDR3 DNA reads as TGTGCCAGCAGTTACCCGGGGGGTAGTGGAAACACCATATATTTT. Protein sequence: CASSYPGGSGNTIYF. V usage is TRBV6-6 and J usage is TRBJ1-3; D perhaps matches TRBD1 (5 bases). V dropped 2 bases and J dropped 3 bases, with 11 bases sitting between them. The CDR3 has 15 amino acids. Germline V gives CDR1 MNHNY, CDR2 SVGAGI (reference sequence).

This clone appeared a single time. The J gene is TRBJ2-1, the V gene TRBV18; TRBD2 matches at 14 bases. With 3 bases clipped from V and 7 bases from J, the junction kept 17 bases outside the gene matches. Germline V gene sequence: CDR1 KGHSH, CDR2 LQKENI. CDR3 length equals 20 residues. The CDR3 region has the DNA TGTGCCAGCTCACCCTTCGGGACTAGCGGGAGCCCGGTAGCTTCGAATGAGCAGTTCTTC. Translation: CASSPFGTSGSPVASNEQFF.

This clone was seen a handful of times. This CDR3 reads CASSQELGSGETQYF. The CDR3 DNA reads TGTGCCAGCAGCCAAGAGCTTGGGTCGGGAGAGACCCAGTACTTC. J is TRBJ2-5 and V is TRBV14; no clear D. The germline V gene encodes CDR1 SGHDN and CDR2 FVKESK. Trimming cost V 0 bases and J 4 bases, with 12 bases left between them. The CDR3 is 15 amino acids. The whole variable domain, remainder taken from reference TRBV14 and TRBJ2-5, is EAGVTQFPSHSVIEKGQTVTLRCDPISGHDNLYWYRRVMGKEIKFLLHFVKESKQDESGMPNNRFLAERTGGTYSTLKVQPAELEDSGVYFCASSQELGSGETQYFGPGTRLLVL.

The chain links TRBV2 to TRBJ2-3, with 9 positions matching TRBD2. The CDR3 has 13 residues. V lost 8 bases and J lost 4; bases outside the gene matches: 4. The germline gives CDR1 SNHLY, CDR2 FYNNEI. CDR3 coding DNA: TGTGCCAGCGCGGGAGGGAATGCAGATACGCAGTATTTT. This encodes CASAGGNADTQYF.

The J gene is TRBJ2-3, the V gene TRBV11-2, with 9 positions matching TRBD1. This CDR3 comprises 16 residues. The V and J ends lost 2 bases and 2 bases, in that order; junction bases with no gene match: 5. The germline gives CDR1 SGHAT, CDR2 FQNNGV. The CDR3 here is CASSLPRDRVTDTQYF. For the CDR3, the DNA is TGTGCCAGCAGCTTACCCCGGGACAGGGTCACAGATACGCAGTATTTT. The full variable domain, completed using reference TRBV11-2 and TRBJ2-3, is EAGVAQSPRYKIIEKRQSVAFWCNPISGHATLYWYQQILGQGPKLLIQFQNNGVVDDSQLPKDRFSAERLKGVDSTLKIQPAKLEDSAVYLCASSLPRDRVTDTQYFGPGTRLTVL.

V and J are TRBV29-1 and TRBJ2-2, with D possibly being TRBD1 (6 bases). Germline assignment: CDR1 SQVTM and CDR2 ANQGSEA. The CDR3 totals 15 residues. V was shortened by 0 bases and J by 4 bases, with 12 bases between the two germline ends. CDR3 in DNA: TGCAGCGTTGAAGAATGGCAGGGGCGCACCGGGGAGCTGTTTTTT. This translates into CSVEEWQGRTGELFF.